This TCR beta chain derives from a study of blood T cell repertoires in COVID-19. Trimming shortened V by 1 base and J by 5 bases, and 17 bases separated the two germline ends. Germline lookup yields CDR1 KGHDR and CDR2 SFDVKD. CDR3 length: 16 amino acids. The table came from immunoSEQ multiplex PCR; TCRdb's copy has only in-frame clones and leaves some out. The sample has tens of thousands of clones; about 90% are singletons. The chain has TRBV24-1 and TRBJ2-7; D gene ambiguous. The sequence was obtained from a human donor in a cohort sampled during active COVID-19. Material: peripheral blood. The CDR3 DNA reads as TGTGCCACCAGTGATTTCGCACAGTGTCGGTCTCACGAGCAGTACTTC. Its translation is CATSDFAQCRSHEQYF.